Given below is one T cell receptor (beta chain) in context. Its matching antigen is unknown. These data come from a study of OX40 agonist ivuxolimab in advanced cancers. Study-wide results and limits: Expanded clones belonging to CD8+ T cells outnumbered, on average, those of CD4+.

Germline V gene sequence: CDR1 SGHAT, CDR2 FQNNGV. Trimming left V 0 bases short and J 6 bases short, with 8 bases between. The CDR3 spans 14 residues. Sequencing used immunoSEQ multiplex PCR; TCRdb keeps in-frame clones, though not all of them. The table shows 60,000 to 90,000 clones, with about 85% occurring only once. This clonotype was obtained from an adult with an advanced solid tumor such as melanoma, head and neck, liver or kidney cancer. The chain carries TRBV11-2 and TRBJ2-2; D gene unclear. The sample consisted of CD4+ or CD8+ T cells sorted from blood, taken in a trial of the OX40 agonist ivuxolimab. CDR3 sequence reads: CASSLDTVAGELFF. The CDR3 DNA follows: TGTGCCAGCAGCTTAGACACAGTGGCCGGGGAGCTGTTTTTT.